The 20 T cell receptor beta chains in this list originate from one sample, sequenced in a study of T cell responses to AZD1222 COVID-19 vaccine. Clones were read by immunoSEQ multiplex PCR, and TCRdb kept only the in-frame ones, dropping some. The sample carries some 140,000 clones, under 95% recorded once. The sequences come from peripheral blood, collected on day 0 of AZD1222 vaccination. The receptors originated from an adult in good health.

The CDR3 reads CASSPRVSYTDTQYF. DNA of the CDR3: TGTGCCAGTAGCCCTAGGGTGTCTTACACAGATACGCAGTATTTT. This chain joins TRBV19 and TRBJ2-3, with D uncertain. This CDR3 contains 15 residues. V was shortened by 6 bases and J by 2 bases, with 15 bases between the two germline ends. Germline V CDR1 and CDR2: LNHDA, SQIVND (reference sequence).

Only a few counts were recorded for this clone. The chain carries TRBV2 and TRBJ2-2, with 7 bases matching TRBD1. The CDR3 totals 14 residues. Germline CDR1 SNHLY, CDR2 FYNNEI. J lost 5 bases, V lost 6 bases, and 6 bases had no gene match. CDR3 in amino acids: CASRGTEVTGELFF. The CDR3 bases are TGTGCCAGCAGGGGGACAGAAGTAACCGGGGAGCTGTTTTTT. The variable domain in full, completed from reference TRBV2 and TRBJ2-2, reads EPEVTQTPSHQVTQMGQEVILRCVPISNHLYFYWYRQILGQKVEFLVSFYNNEISEKSEIFDDQFSVERPDGSNFTLKIRSTKLEDSAMYFCASRGTEVTGELFFGEGSRLTVL.

This chain joins TRBV12-2 and TRBJ1-6; the table's D call, TRBD1, was not checked against the DNA. TRBV12-2 is labeled a pseudogene. This CDR3 comprises 13 residues. The CDR3 is CASRFPGLTPLHF. The CDR3 DNA is TGTGCAAGTCGCTTCCCAGGATTGACACCCCTCCACTTT.

The chain combines TRBV6-5 with TRBJ1-5; TRBD1 matches at 9 bases. The CDR3 is 14 amino acids. The V gene end was trimmed by 10 bases and the J gene end by 4 bases; junction bases not matched to a gene: 8. Germline CDR1 is MNHEY and CDR2 is SVGAGI. The CDR3 nucleotides read TGTGCCACAGGGGGGACAGGGCAGAATCAGCCCCAGCATTTT. Translation gives CATGGTGQNQPQHF.

The chain couples TRBV28 to TRBJ2-7; D unresolved. Germline CDR1 reads MDHEN; CDR2 reads SYDVKM. The V and J ends lost 3 bases and 4 bases respectively, with 4 bases between them. The CDR3 is 11 amino acids. The chain's CDR3 is CASSFLYEQYF. The DNA for the CDR3 is TGTGCCAGCAGTTTTTTGTACGAGCAGTACTTC. Based on the CDR3 plus reference TRBV28 and TRBJ2-7, the full variable domain is DVKVTQSSRYLVKRTGEKVFLECVQDMDHENMFWYRQDPGLGLRLIYFSYDVKMKEKGDIPEGYSVSREKKERFSLILESASTNQTSMYLCASSFLYEQYFGPGTRLTVT.

The chain combines TRBV6-5 with TRBJ2-7; D is uncertain. This CDR3 region has 12 residues. Germline V gives CDR1 MNHEY, CDR2 SVGAGI. Trimming shortened V by 8 bases and J by 1 base, and 9 bases separated the two germline ends. CDR3 nucleotide sequence: TGTGCCAGCGCCACCGGTTCCTACGAGCAGTACTTC. This codes for CASATGSYEQYF.

The chain carries TRBV12-3 or TRBV12-4 and TRBJ1-2; 7 bases align to TRBD1. The V segment lost 8 bases and the J segment 3 bases; nucleotides outside the gene matches: 6. The CDR3 loop spans 13 amino acids. CDR3 in amino acids: CASQRQGDYGYTF. DNA of the CDR3: TGTGCCAGCCAAAGACAGGGAGACTATGGCTACACCTTC.

The chain couples TRBV10-3 to TRBJ1-5; D is uncertain. The CDR3 totals 13 residues. Trimming cost V 3 bases and J 4 bases, with 7 bases left between them. Germline V lookup: CDR1 ENHRY, CDR2 SYGVKD. CDR3 residues: CAISEQQNQPQHF. CDR3 in DNA: TGTGCCATCAGTGAACAACAAAATCAGCCCCAGCATTTT.

This chain connects TRBV5-4 to TRBJ2-1; 8 nucleotides align to TRBD2. V was pared by 1 base and J by 4 bases, with 7 bases of the junction left unmatched. CDR1 is SGHNT, CDR2 YYREEE, per germline (reference sequence). This CDR3 is 16 amino acids long. CDR3 amino acids: CASSLNGGEKYNEQFF. In DNA, the CDR3 is TGTGCCAGCAGCTTGAACGGGGGGGAGAAATACAATGAGCAGTTCTTC.

The chain links TRBV4-2 to TRBJ2-5; D is possibly TRBD2 (6 bases). CDR3 size: 14 residues. The ends were cut back, 1 base at V and 5 bases at J, with 11 bases in the middle. Germline assignment: CDR1 LGHNA and CDR2 YNFKEQ. The CDR3 reads CASSQGHAGETQYF. The CDR3 DNA sequence: TGTGCCAGCAGCCAAGGTCACGCGGGGGAGACCCAGTACTTC.

The rearrangement uses TRBV13 and TRBJ1-2; D is ambiguous. V was clipped by 5 bases and J by 4 bases, with 11 bases between them. CDR3 size: 13 residues. CDR1 and CDR2 from the germline V gene are PRHDT and FYEKMQ (reference sequence). Here the CDR3 reads CASSPPGPYGYTF. The CDR3 bases are TGTGCCAGCAGCCCGCCTGGGCCCTATGGCTACACCTTC.

The chain is built from TRBV5-1 and TRBJ2-5; 9 bases match TRBD1. This CDR3 contains 15 residues. With 4 bases clipped from V and 5 bases from J, the junction kept 9 bases outside the gene matches. Germline assignment: CDR1 SGHRS and CDR2 YFSETQ. CDR3 coding DNA: TGCGCCAGCAGCGGACAGACAGGGGGATCGGAGACCCAGTACTTC. It specifies CASSGQTGGSETQYF.

V usage is TRBV5-1 and J usage is TRBJ2-1; D is uncertain. In germline, CDR1 is SGHRS, CDR2 YFSETQ. CDR3 length: 16 amino acids. V dropped 0 bases and J dropped 0 bases, with 10 bases sitting between them. The CDR3 loop is CASSLEPLSSYNEQFF. The CDR3 DNA sequence: TGCGCCAGCAGCTTGGAGCCGTTGAGCTCCTACAATGAGCAGTTCTTC. The full variable domain, its missing parts supplied by reference TRBV5-1 and TRBJ2-1, is KAGVTQTPRYLIKTRGQQVTLSCSPISGHRSVSWYQQTPGQGLQFLFEYFSETQRNKGNFPGRFSGRQFSNSRSEMNVSTLELGDSALYLCASSLEPLSSYNEQFFGPGTRLTVL.

This clone was recorded only once. This chain uses TRBV6-5 with TRBJ1-2; 7 bases align to TRBD1. The CDR3 is made up of 14 amino acids. Unmatched junction bases numbered 10, after V lost 4 bases and J lost 8 bases. CDR1 is MNHEY, CDR2 SVGAGI, per germline. CDR3: CASSLWGGGAGYTF. CDR3 coding DNA: TGTGCCAGCAGTTTATGGGGAGGGGGCGCAGGCTACACCTTC.

The gene calls are TRBV30 and TRBJ2-7, with TRBD2 identical over 8 bases. The CDR3 totals 13 residues. Germline lookup yields CDR1 GTSNPN and CDR2 SVGIG (reference sequence). Trimming removed 0 bases from V and 9 bases from J; junction bases left unmatched: 7. In nucleotides, the CDR3 is TGTGCCTGGAGTGTGACCGCCGGGGGGGGGCAGTACTTC. Translation gives CAWSVTAGGGQYF.

Notes on this clone: The same CDR3 is also encoded by other DNA sequences in this sample. The gene calls are TRBV2 and TRBJ2-7, with 7 nucleotides matching TRBD1. CDR3 length: 12 amino acids. Germline loops: CDR1 SNHLY, CDR2 FYNNEI. After removal of 9 bases from V and 1 base from J, the junction contained 3 bases not matched to a gene. This CDR3 reads CASHRGSYEQYF. The CDR3 coding sequence is TGTGCCAGTCACAGGGGATCCTACGAGCAGTACTTC.

The chain links TRBV3-1 (or the pseudogene TRBV3-2) to TRBJ1-3; D unresolved. This CDR3 is 16 amino acids long. Between the trimmed V and J ends, which lost 1 base and 2 bases, there was a span of 12 bases. The germline CDR1 and CDR2 sequences are LGHDT and YNNKEL (reference sequence). The CDR3 bases are TGTGCCAGCAGCCAAGGAGTTCGGGTACCTGGAAACACCATATATTTT. Amino acid sequence: CASSQGVRVPGNTIYF.

The rearrangement uses TRBV12-3 or TRBV12-4 and TRBJ1-2; a possible D gene is TRBD1 (5 bases). The CDR3 length is 12 residues. V was cut by 5 bases and J by 8 bases, with 12 bases left in between. The CDR3 coding sequence is TGTGCCAGCAGTCCGGGACGTGGAGGCTACACCTTC. Translation: CASSPGRGGYTF.

The chain combines TRBV19 with TRBJ2-7, with 10 bases aligning to TRBD2. The CDR3 has 15 amino acids. Germline V gives CDR1 LNHDA, CDR2 SQIVND (reference sequence). V trimming: 3 bases; J trimming: 4 bases; junction bases outside the gene matches: 6. The CDR3 DNA follows: TGTGCCAGTAGTATTGGCCTAGCGGGAGTGTACGAGCAGTACTTC. Its protein product is CASSIGLAGVYEQYF. The complete variable domain, with remaining parts taken from reference TRBV19 and TRBJ2-7, reads DGGITQSPKYLFRKEGQNVTLSCEQNLNHDAMYWYRQDPGQGLRLIYYSQIVNDFQKGDIAEGYSVSREKKESFPLTVTSAQKNPTAFYLCASSIGLAGVYEQYFGPGTRLTVT.

The rearrangement links TRBV27 to TRBJ2-1; D gene uncertain. The CDR3 loop spans 12 amino acids. V lost 5 bases and J lost 8, with 10 bases in between. Per the germline V gene, CDR1 is MNHEY and CDR2 is SMNVEV (reference sequence). CDR3 sequence (DNA): TGTGCCAGCAGTCAAGACAACTATGAGCAGTTCTTC. Translated, it gives CASSQDNYEQFF.